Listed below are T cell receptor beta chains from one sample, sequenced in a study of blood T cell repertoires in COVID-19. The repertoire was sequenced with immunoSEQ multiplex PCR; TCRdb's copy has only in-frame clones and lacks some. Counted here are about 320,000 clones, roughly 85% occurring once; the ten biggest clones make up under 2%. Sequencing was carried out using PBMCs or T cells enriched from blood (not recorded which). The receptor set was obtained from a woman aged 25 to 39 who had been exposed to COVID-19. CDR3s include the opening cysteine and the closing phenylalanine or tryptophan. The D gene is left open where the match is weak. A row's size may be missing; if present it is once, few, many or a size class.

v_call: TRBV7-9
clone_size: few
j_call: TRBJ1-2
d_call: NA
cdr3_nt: TGTGCCAGCAGCGCCGCACAGCATGGCTACACCTTC
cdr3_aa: CASSAAQHGYTF

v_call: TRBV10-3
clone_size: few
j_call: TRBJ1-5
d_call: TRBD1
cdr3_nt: TGTGCCCTCTCGACAGGGTTGGGTCAGCCCCAGCATTTT
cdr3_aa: CALSTGLGQPQHF

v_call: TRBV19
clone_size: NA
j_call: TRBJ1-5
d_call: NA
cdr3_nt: TGTGCCAGTAGTACCAACCGGGGTTCCGGGAGCAATCAGCCCCAGCATTTT
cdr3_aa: CASSTNRGSGSNQPQHF

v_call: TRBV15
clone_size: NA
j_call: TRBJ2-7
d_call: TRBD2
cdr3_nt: TGTGCCACCAGCAGGGCAACCGGACTAGCGGGGGGGCGGTCCTACGAGCAGTACTTC
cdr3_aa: CATSRATGLAGGRSYEQYF

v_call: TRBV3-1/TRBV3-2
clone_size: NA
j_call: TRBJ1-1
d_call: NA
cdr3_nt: TGTGCCAGCAGCCAAATAACAGGCATTCTACCGGCCTTT
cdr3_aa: CASSQITGILPAF

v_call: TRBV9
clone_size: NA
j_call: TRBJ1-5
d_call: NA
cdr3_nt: TGTGCCAGCAGCCCCTCGGGGGACTACTTCAATCAGCCCCAGCATTTT
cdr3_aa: CASSPSGDYFNQPQHF

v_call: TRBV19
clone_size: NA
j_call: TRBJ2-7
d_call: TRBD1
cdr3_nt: TGTGCCAGTAGTATCCGGGACAGGGGCTACGAGCAGTACTTC
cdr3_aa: CASSIRDRGYEQYF

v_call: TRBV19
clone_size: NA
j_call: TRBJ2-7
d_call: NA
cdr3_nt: TGTGCCAGTAGTATAGGACAACCCTACGAGCAGTACTTC
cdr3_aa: CASSIGQPYEQYF

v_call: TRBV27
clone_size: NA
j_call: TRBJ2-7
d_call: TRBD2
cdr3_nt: TGTGCCAGCAGTCCACCCCGAGGGACTAGCGGGACCTACGAGCAGTACTTC
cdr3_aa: CASSPPRGTSGTYEQYF

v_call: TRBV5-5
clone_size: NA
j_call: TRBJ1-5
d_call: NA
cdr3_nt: TGTGCCAGCAGCTCAGATGCGGAGGGGCCCCAGCATTTT
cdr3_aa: CASSSDAEGPQHF

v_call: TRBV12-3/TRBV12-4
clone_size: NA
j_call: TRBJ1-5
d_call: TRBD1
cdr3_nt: TGTGCCAGCAGCCTCGACAGGGATCAGCCCCAGCATTTT
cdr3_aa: CASSLDRDQPQHF

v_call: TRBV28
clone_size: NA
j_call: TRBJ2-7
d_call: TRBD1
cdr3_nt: TGTGCCAGCAGTTTCGGGACAGGGCTTGTCTACGAGCAGTACTTC
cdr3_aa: CASSFGTGLVYEQYF

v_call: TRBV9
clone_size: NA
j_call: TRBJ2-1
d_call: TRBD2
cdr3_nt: TGTGCCAGCAGCGTAGGAGCGGGGGGTTACAATGAGCAGTTCTTC
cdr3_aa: CASSVGAGGYNEQFF

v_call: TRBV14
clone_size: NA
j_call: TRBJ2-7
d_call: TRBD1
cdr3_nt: TGTGCCAGCAGCCGACAGGGGGGGTCTGCTTACGAGCAGTACTTC
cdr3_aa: CASSRQGGSAYEQYF

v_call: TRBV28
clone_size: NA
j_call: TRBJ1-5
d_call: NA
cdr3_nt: TGTGCCAGCAGTCCTCCCCTCGGGGGAAGCAATCAGCCCCAGCATTTT
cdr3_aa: CASSPPLGGSNQPQHF

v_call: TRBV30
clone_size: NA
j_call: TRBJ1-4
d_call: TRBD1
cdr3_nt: TGTGCCTGGAGCCGGGACAGTAATGAAAAACTGTTTTTT
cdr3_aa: CAWSRDSNEKLFF

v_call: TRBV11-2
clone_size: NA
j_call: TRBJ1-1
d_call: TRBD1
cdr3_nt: TGTGCCAGCAGCGCTCGGACAGGGGGCTGGACTGAAGCTTTCTTT
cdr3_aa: CASSARTGGWTEAFF

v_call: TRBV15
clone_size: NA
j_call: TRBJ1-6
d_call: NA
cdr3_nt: TGTGCCATCCCGGTGACCTATAATTCACCCCTCCACTTT
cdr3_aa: CAIPVTYNSPLHF